Below, one TCR beta chain is given with its context. Antigen unknown. This sample is part of a study of T cell responses to AZD1222 COVID-19 vaccine. Overall study findings and caveats: The sample set comprised mostly white British donors with more females, and clonal diversity was possibly underestimated. Vaccine-associated CD4 TCRs spanned spike, dominant at 160-218 and 743-854.

Sequenced by immunoSEQ multiplex PCR; TCRdb stores in-frame clones only, minus some. The sample yields some 170,000 clones, about 91% seen once. V lost 6 bases and J lost 8, with 13 bases in between. Germline V CDR1 and CDR2: MGHRA, YSYEKL. The CDR3 is made up of 12 amino acids. The rearrangement joins TRBV4-1 to TRBJ1-1; unclear D gene. The TCR sequence derives from an adult who received the AZD1222 COVID-19 vaccine. Sequencing was performed on peripheral blood, taken 28 days after the second AZD1222 dose. DNA for the CDR3: TGCGCCAGCAGGGGATCAGCCGCGGAAGCTTTCTTT. Protein sequence: CASRGSAAEAFF.